This TCR beta chain was retrieved from a study of shared clonotypes between healthy human individuals. Naive CD8 cells lacked CD45RO and underwent positive selection for CCR7, leaving out terminally differentiated effector memory CD45RA+ cells. General study points: Naive subsets, compared against memory subsets, generally had larger estimated richness values. Around 4.7% of naive CD4 clonotypes were shared across a few donors.

Replicate PCRs run on sorted subsets employed approximately 0.2 ug DNA, approximately 30,000 T cell genomes. Produced via immunoSEQ multiplex PCR; TCRdb's table is partial and in-frame only. The top ten hold roughly 1% of the sample, which has some 2,000,000 clones, about 95% seen once. Trimming removed 5 bases from V and 3 bases from J, with 19 bases in between. The CDR3 runs to 16 residues. CDR1 and CDR2 (germline): WSHSY, SAAADI. This clone came up once. Its matching antigen is unknown. The sequencing sample was made of naive CD8+ T cells sorted from blood. This TCR came from a man between 18 and 35 years old in good health. This chain links TRBV10-2 with TRBJ1-1; TRBD1 might be the D (5 bases). The CDR3 here is CASSSPGRAMDTEAFF. The CDR3 DNA is TGCGCCAGCAGTTCCCCGGGACGGGCAATGGACACTGAAGCTTTCTTT.